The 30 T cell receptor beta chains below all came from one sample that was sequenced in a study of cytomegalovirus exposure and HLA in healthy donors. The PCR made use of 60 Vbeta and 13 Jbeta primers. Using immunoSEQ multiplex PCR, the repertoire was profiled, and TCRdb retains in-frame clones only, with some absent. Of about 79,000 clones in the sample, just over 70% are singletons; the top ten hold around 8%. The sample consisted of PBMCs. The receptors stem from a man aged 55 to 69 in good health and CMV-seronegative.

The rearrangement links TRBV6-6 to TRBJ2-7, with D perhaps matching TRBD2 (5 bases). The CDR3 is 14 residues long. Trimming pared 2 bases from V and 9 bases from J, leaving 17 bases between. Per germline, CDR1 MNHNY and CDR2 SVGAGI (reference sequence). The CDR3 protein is CASSYGQLVRGQYF. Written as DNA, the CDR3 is TGTGCCAGCAGTTACGGGCAACTAGTCCGGGGGCAGTACTTC.

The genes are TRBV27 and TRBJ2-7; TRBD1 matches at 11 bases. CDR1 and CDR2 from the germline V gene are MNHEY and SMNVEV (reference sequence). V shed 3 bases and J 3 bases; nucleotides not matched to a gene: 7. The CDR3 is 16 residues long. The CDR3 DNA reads TGTGCCAGCAGTTTCCACCGGGGACAGGGGGGCTACGAGCAGTACTTC. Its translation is CASSFHRGQGGYEQYF.

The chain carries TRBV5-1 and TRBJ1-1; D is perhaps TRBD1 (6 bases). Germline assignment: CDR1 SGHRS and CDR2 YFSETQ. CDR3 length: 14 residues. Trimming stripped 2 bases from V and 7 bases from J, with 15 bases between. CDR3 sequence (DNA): TGCGCCAGCAGCTTTGGACAGCTAGCTGTTGAAGCTTTCTTT. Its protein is CASSFGQLAVEAFF. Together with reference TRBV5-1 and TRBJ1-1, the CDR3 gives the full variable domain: KAGVTQTPRYLIKTRGQQVTLSCSPISGHRSVSWYQQTPGQGLQFLFEYFSETQRNKGNFPGRFSGRQFSNSRSEMNVSTLELGDSALYLCASSFGQLAVEAFFGQGTRLTVV.

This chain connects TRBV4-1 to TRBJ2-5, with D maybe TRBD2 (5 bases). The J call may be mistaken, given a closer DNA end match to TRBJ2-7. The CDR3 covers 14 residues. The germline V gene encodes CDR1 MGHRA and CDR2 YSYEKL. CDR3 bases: TGCGCCAGCAGCCTACTAGAGGCCTCCTACGAGCAGTACTTC. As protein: CASSLLEASYEQYF.

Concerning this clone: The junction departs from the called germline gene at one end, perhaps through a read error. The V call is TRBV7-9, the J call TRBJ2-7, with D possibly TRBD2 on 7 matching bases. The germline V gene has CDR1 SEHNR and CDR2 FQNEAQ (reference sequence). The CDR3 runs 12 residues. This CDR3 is CSSSLGGGEQYF. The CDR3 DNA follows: TGTTCCAGCAGCTTAGGGGGGGGCGAGCAGTACTTC.

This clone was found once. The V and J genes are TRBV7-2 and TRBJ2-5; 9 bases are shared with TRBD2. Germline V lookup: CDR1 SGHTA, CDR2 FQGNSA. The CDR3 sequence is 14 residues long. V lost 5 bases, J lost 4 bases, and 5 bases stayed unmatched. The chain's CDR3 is CASSLGLAGETQYF. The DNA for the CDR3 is TGTGCCAGCAGCCTGGGACTAGCAGGAGAGACCCAGTACTTC.

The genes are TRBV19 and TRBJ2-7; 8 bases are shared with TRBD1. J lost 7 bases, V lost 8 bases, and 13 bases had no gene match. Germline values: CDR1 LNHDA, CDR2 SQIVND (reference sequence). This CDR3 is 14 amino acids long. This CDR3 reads CASRGQGLDGEQYF. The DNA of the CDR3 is TGTGCCAGTCGAGGACAGGGACTGGATGGGGAGCAGTACTTC.

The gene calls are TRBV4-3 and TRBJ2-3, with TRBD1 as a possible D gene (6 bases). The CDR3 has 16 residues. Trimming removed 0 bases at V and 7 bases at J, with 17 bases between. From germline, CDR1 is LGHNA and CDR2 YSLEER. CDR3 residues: CASSQDQQGPKNTQYF. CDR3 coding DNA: TGCGCCAGCAGCCAAGACCAACAGGGCCCTAAGAATACGCAGTATTTT.

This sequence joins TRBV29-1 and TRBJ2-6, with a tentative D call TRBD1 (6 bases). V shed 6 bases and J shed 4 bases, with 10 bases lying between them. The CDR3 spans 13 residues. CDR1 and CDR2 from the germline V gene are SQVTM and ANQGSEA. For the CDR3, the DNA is TGCAGCGTGCAGGGGACAGGGGCCAACGTCCTGACTTTC. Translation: CSVQGTGANVLTF. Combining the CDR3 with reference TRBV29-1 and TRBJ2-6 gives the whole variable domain SAVISQKPSRDICQRGTSLTIQCQVDSQVTMMFWYRQQPGQSLTLIATANQGSEATYESGFVIDKFPISRPNLTFSTLTVSNMSPEDSSIYLCSVQGTGANVLTFGAGSRLTVL.

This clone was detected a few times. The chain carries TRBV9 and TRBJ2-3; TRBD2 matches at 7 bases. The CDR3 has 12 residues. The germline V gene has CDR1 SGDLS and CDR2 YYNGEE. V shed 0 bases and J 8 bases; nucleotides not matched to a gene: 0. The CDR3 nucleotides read TGTGCCAGCAGCGTAGGGGAGGGTACGCAGTATTTT. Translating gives CASSVGEGTQYF.

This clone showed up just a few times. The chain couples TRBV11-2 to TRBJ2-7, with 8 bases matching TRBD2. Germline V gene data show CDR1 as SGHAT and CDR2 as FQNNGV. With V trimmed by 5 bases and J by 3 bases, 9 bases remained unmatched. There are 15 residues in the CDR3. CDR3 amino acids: CASSVGLVDGYEQYF. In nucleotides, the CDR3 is TGTGCCAGCAGCGTGGGACTAGTAGACGGCTACGAGCAGTACTTC.

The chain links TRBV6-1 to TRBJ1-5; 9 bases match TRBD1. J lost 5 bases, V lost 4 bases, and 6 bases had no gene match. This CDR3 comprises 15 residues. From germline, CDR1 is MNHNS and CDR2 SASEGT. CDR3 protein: CASSAQGAVDQPQHF. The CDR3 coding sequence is TGTGCCAGCAGTGCACAGGGGGCAGTAGATCAGCCCCAGCATTTT.

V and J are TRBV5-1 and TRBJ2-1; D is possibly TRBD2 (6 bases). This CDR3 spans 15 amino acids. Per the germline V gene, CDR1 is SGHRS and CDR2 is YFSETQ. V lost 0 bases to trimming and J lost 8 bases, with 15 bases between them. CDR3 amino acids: CASSLAGRGLDEQFF. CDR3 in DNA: TGCGCCAGCAGCTTGGCCGGGCGGGGTCTAGATGAGCAGTTCTTC. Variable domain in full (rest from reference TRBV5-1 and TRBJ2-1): KAGVTQTPRYLIKTRGQQVTLSCSPISGHRSVSWYQQTPGQGLQFLFEYFSETQRNKGNFPGRFSGRQFSNSRSEMNVSTLELGDSALYLCASSLAGRGLDEQFFGPGTRLTVL.

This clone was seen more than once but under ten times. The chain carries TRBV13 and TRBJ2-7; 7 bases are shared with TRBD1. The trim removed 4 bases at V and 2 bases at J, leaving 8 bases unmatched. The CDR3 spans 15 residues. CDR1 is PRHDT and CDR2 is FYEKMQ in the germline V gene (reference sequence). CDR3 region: CASSSTGTAAYEQYF. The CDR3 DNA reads TGTGCCAGCAGCTCGACAGGGACGGCGGCCTACGAGCAGTACTTC.

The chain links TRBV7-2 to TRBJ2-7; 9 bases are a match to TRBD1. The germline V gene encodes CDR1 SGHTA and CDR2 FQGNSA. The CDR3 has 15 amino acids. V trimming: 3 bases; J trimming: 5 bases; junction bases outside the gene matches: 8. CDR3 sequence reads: CASSLAGTGLHEQYF. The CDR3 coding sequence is TGTGCCAGCAGCTTGGCCGGGACAGGGCTCCACGAGCAGTACTTC.

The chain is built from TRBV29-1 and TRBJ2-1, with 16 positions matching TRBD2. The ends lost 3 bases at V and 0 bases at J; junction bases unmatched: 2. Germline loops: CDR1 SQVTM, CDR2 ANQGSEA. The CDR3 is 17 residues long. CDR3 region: CSVEGLAGGGSYNEQFF. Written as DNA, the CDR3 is TGCAGCGTTGAGGGACTAGCGGGAGGGGGCTCCTACAATGAGCAGTTCTTC.

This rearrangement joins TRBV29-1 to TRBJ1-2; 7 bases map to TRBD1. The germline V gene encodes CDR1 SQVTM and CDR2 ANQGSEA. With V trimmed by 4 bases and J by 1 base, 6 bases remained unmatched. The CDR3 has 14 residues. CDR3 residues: CSVVLDRDNYGYTF. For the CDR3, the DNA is TGCAGCGTTGTTCTCGACAGGGATAACTATGGCTACACCTTC.

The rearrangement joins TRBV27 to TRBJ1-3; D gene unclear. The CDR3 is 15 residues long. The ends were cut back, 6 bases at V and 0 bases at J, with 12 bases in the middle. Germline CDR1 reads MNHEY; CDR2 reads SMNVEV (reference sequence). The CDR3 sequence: CASREGRYSGNTIYF. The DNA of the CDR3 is TGTGCCAGCAGGGAGGGCAGGTACTCTGGAAACACCATATATTTT.

The CDR3 nucleotides are TGTGCCAGCAGCCGAGGGGGGGACGAGCAGTACTTC. Translation gives CASSRGGDEQYF. V usage is TRBV6-5 and J usage is TRBJ2-7; D possibly corresponds to TRBD2 (7 bases). Trimming removed 6 bases at V and 5 bases at J, with 11 bases between. CDR1 and CDR2 from the germline V gene are MNHEY and SVGAGI. The CDR3 spans 12 residues.

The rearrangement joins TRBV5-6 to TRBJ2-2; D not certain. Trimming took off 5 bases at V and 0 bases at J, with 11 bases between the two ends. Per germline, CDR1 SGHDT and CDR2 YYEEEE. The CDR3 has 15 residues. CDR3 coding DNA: TGTGCCAGCAGTACAGTTTCCGCGAACACCGGGGAGCTGTTTTTT. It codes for CASSTVSANTGELFF.

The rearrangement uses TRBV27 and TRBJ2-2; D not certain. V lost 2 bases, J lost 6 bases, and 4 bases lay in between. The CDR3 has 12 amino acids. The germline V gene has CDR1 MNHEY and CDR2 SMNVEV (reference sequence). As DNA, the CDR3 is TGTGCCAGCAGTTTAACGGCCGGGGAGCTGTTTTTT. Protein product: CASSLTAGELFF.

CDR3 protein: CASTSVERDIPLHF. CDR3 nucleotide sequence: TGTGCCAGCACCTCCGTTGAACGGGATATACCCCTCCACTTT. The V gene is TRBV7-9, the J gene TRBJ1-6; D unclear. CDR1 is SEHNR, CDR2 FQNEAQ, per germline (reference sequence). The germline V and J ends were trimmed by 7 bases and 12 bases, with 19 bases remaining between them. This CDR3 spans 14 amino acids.

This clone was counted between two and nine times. The CDR3 DNA sequence: TGCGCCAGCAGCTTGGGGGACATTCCCTACGAGCAGTACTTC. It translates to CASSLGDIPYEQYF. The V gene is TRBV5-1, the J gene TRBJ2-7; a possible D gene is TRBD1 (6 bases). V lost 0 bases and J lost 2, with 9 bases in between. This CDR3 contains 14 residues. Germline V gene sequence: CDR1 SGHRS, CDR2 YFSETQ. Variable domain in full (rest from reference TRBV5-1 and TRBJ2-7): KAGVTQTPRYLIKTRGQQVTLSCSPISGHRSVSWYQQTPGQGLQFLFEYFSETQRNKGNFPGRFSGRQFSNSRSEMNVSTLELGDSALYLCASSLGDIPYEQYFGPGTRLTVT.

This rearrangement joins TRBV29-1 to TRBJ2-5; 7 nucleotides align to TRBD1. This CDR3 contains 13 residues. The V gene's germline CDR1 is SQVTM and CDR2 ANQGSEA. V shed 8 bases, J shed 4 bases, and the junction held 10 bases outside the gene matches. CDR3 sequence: CSTLRQGGETQYF. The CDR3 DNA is TGCAGCACCCTAAGACAGGGCGGAGAGACCCAGTACTTC.

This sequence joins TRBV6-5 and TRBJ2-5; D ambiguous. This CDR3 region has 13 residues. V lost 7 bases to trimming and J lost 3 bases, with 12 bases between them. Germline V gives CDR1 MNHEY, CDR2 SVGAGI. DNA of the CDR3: TGTGCCAGCACCCTGGGCCTAAAAGAGACCCAGTACTTC. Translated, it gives CASTLGLKETQYF.

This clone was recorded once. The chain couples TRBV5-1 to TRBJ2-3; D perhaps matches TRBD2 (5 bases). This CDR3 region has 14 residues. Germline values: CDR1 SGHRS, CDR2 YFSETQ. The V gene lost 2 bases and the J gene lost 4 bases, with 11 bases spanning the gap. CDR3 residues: CASSFSQEADTQYF. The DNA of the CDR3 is TGCGCCAGCAGCTTCAGCCAGGAGGCAGATACGCAGTATTTT. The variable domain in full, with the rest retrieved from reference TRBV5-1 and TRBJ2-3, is KAGVTQTPRYLIKTRGQQVTLSCSPISGHRSVSWYQQTPGQGLQFLFEYFSETQRNKGNFPGRFSGRQFSNSRSEMNVSTLELGDSALYLCASSFSQEADTQYFGPGTRLTVL.

The CDR3 coding sequence is TGTGCCAGTAGTATAGTAGGACAGGGCCTGGAGGAGACCCAGTACTTC. It translates to CASSIVGQGLEETQYF. The chain joins TRBV19 to TRBJ2-5, with 8 positions matching TRBD1. The CDR3 totals 16 residues. CDR1 LNHDA and CDR2 SQIVND come from the germline V gene (reference sequence). V shed 1 base and J 5 bases; nucleotides not matched to a gene: 9. The full variable domain, completed using reference TRBV19 and TRBJ2-5, is DGGITQSPKYLFRKEGQNVTLSCEQNLNHDAMYWYRQDPGQGLRLIYYSQIVNDFQKGDIAEGYSVSREKKESFPLTVTSAQKNPTAFYLCASSIVGQGLEETQYFGPGTRLLVL.

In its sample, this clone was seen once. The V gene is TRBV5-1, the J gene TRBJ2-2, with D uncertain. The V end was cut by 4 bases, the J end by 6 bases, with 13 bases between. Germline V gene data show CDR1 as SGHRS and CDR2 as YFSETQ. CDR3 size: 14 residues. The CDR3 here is CASSATLEAGELFF. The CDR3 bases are TGCGCCAGCAGCGCCACTCTAGAGGCCGGGGAGCTGTTTTTT.

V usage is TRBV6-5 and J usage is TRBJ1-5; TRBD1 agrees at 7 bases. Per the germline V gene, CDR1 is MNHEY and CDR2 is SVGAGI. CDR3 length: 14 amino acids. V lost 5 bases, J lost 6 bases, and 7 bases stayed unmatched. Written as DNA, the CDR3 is TGTGCCAGCAGTACGAGGGACAGCGGTCAGCCCCAGCATTTT. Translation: CASSTRDSGQPQHF.

Here the CDR3 reads CAWSGGLGGQPQHF. In nucleotides, the CDR3 is TGTGCCTGGAGTGGTGGCCTCGGGGGTCAGCCCCAGCATTTT. This sequence joins TRBV30 and TRBJ1-5; D might be TRBD1 (5 bases). V lost 1 base and J 6 bases, leaving 13 bases between the germline ends. In germline, CDR1 is GTSNPN, CDR2 SVGIG (reference sequence). The CDR3 is 14 residues long.